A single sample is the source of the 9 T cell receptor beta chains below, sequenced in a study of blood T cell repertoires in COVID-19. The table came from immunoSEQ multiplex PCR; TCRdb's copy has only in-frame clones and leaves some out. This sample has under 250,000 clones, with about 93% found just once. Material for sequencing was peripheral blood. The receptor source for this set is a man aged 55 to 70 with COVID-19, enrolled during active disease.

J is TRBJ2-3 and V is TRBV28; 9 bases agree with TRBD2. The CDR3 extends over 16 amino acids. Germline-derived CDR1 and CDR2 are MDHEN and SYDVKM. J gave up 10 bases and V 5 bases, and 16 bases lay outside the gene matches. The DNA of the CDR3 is TGTGCCAGCAGTACCCCTTGGCTAGCGGGACTGCGCCCGCAGTATTTT. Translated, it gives CASSTPWLAGLRPQYF.

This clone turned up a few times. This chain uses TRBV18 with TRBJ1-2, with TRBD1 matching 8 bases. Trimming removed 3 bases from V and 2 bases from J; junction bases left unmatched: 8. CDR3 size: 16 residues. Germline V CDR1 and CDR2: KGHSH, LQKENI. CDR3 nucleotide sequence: TGTGCCAGCTCACCGCAGTTCACAGGGGGGAACTATGGCTACACCTTC. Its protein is CASSPQFTGGNYGYTF.

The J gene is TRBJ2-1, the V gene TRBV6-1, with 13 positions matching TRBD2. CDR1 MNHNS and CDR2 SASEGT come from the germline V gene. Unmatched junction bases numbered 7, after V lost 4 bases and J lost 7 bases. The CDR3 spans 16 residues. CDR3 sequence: CASSGTSGGRSNEQFF. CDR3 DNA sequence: TGTGCCAGCAGTGGGACTAGCGGGGGAAGGTCGAATGAGCAGTTCTTC.

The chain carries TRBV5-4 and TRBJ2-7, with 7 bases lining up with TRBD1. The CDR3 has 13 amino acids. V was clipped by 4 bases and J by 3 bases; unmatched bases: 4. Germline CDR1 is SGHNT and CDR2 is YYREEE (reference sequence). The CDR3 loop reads CASSGSGGYEQYF. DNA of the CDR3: TGTGCCAGCAGCGGCTCAGGGGGCTACGAGCAGTACTTC.

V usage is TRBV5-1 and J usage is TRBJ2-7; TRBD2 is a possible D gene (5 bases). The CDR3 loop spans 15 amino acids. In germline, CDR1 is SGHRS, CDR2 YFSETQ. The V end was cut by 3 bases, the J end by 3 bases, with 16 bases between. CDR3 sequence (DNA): TGCGCCAGCAGCTCGGACGGACTCCGCCGCTACGAGCAGTACTTC. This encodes CASSSDGLRRYEQYF.

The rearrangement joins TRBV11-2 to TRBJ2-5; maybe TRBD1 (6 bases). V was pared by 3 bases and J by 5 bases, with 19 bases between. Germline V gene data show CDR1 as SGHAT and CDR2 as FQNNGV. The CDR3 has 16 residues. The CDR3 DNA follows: TGTGCCAGCAGCTTCAGTTGGCAGGGGACCCGGGAGACCCAGTACTTC. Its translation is CASSFSWQGTRETQYF.

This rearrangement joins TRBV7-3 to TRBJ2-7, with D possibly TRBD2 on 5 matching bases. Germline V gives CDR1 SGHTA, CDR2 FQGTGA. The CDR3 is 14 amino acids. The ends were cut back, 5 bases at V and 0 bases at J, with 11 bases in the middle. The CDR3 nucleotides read TGTGCCAGCAGCGCGGGCCCGGGCTCCTACGAGCAGTACTTC. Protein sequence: CASSAGPGSYEQYF.

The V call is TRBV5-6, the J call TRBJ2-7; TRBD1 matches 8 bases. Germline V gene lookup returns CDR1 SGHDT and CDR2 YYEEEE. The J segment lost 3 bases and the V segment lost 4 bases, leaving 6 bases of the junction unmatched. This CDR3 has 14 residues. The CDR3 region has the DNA TGTGCCAGCAGCAGATCAGGGGGCGTCTACGAGCAGTACTTC. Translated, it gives CASSRSGGVYEQYF.

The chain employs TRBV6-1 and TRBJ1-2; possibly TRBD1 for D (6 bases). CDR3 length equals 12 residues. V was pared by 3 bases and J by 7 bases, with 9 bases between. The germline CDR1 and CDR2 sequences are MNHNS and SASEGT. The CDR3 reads CASSEHRVGYTF. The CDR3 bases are TGTGCCAGCAGTGAGCACAGGGTTGGCTACACCTTC.